A selection of T cell receptor beta chains follows, all from one sample in a study of blood T cell repertoires in COVID-19. The table came from immunoSEQ multiplex PCR; TCRdb's copy has only in-frame clones and leaves some out. The sample has roughly 230,000 clones, roughly 80% seen once. The sample was peripheral blood. All receptors come from a woman in her 50s with acute or convalescent COVID-19. Each CDR3 is given with its conserved first and last residue. The order of the fields is clone size, D gene, J gene, V gene, CDR3 DNA, CDR3 protein. A D gene is named only where the DNA matches it firmly. The size of a clone is reported for some rows only, either as once, few or many, or as a class for expanded clones.

. . TRBJ1-2 TRBV30 TGTGCCTGGAGTTCGACAGGTTTTTATGGCTACACCTTC CAWSSTGFYGYTF
. . TRBJ1-2 TRBV18 TGTGCCAGCTCACCAAATACGGACAGCTATGGCTACACCTTC CASSPNTDSYGYTF
once TRBD1 TRBJ2-7 TRBV2 TGTGCCAGCAGTGATCCCGGGACAGGGGGAACCTACGAGCAGTACTTC CASSDPGTGGTYEQYF
. TRBD1 TRBJ1-3 TRBV28 TGTGCCAGCAGGACACAGGGGGCAGGAAACACCATATATTTT CASRTQGAGNTIYF
. TRBD1 TRBJ1-4 TRBV6-5 TGTGCCAGCAGTAACAGGGGGAGTAATGAAAAACTGTTTTTT CASSNRGSNEKLFF
. . TRBJ1-5 TRBV7-2 TGTGCCAGCAGCTTACCCTCCGGAGACAGAGGAGAACAGCCCCAGCATTTT CASSLPSGDRGEQPQHF
. TRBD1 TRBJ2-2 TRBV9 TGTGCCAGCAGCGAGGTCCCCAAAGATTCCAGGGGGAGGGAGCTGTTTTTT CASSEVPKDSRGRELFF
once TRBD1 TRBJ1-1 TRBV12-3/TRBV12-4 TGTGCCAGCAGTTTGAGGAGACAGGGCGAAGCTTTCTTT CASSLRRQGEAFF
. TRBD1 TRBJ2-3 TRBV30 TGTGCCTGGAGTGGAGGACAGGGGGCAACAGATACGCAGTATTTT CAWSGGQGATDTQYF
. TRBD1 TRBJ1-4 TRBV11-1 TGTGCCAGCAGCTTAGCCGGGACAGCAAATGAAAAACTGTTTTTT CASSLAGTANEKLFF
. TRBD2 TRBJ2-7 TRBV7-9 TGTGCCAGCGGACTAGCGGGGGGATACGAGCAGTACTTC CASGLAGGYEQYF
. . TRBJ1-2 TRBV6-1 TGTGCCAGCAGTGAATTTACAGTAACCTATGGCTACACCTTC CASSEFTVTYGYTF
. TRBD1 TRBJ1-1 TRBV5-1 TGCGCCAGCAGCTCTGGACAGGTCACTGAAGCTTTCTTT CASSSGQVTEAFF
. . TRBJ1-1 TRBV19 TGTGCCAGTAGTGAACAGGGTGCTTTGGCTAACACTGAAGCTTTCTTT CASSEQGALANTEAFF
. TRBD2 TRBJ2-5 TRBV5-6 TGTGCCAGCAGCTTGGGGACTAGCGGGGTCATACAAGAGACCCAGTACTTC CASSLGTSGVIQETQYF
. . TRBJ2-1 TRBV20-1 TGCAGTGCTAGTCGCGTGTATGAGCAGTTCTTC CSASRVYEQFF
. . TRBJ2-7 TRBV27 TGTGCCAGCACCAAGGGGCACGAGCAGTACTTC CASTKGHEQYF
. TRBD2 TRBJ2-7 TRBV5-1 TGCGCCAGCAGCTATATAGCGGGGAGTCAATACGAGCAGTACTTC CASSYIAGSQYEQYF
. TRBD2 TRBJ2-1 TRBV5-4 TGTGCCAGCAGTCTGGCGCCTAGCGGGAGCGATGAGCAGTTCTTC CASSLAPSGSDEQFF
. TRBD1 TRBJ2-7 TRBV4-3 TGCGCCAGCAGCCAAGATCCCGGGACAGGGGGAAATGAGCAGTACTTC CASSQDPGTGGNEQYF
. TRBD1 TRBJ1-2 TRBV5-1 TGCGCCAGCAGCCCTCAGGGGGCGCGCAACTATGGCTACACCTTC CASSPQGARNYGYTF
. . TRBJ2-1 TRBV21-1 TGTGCCAGCAGCCCCCCCTCGGGGGGAAACAATGAGCAGTTCTTC CASSPPSGGNNEQFF